This T cell receptor beta chain was retrieved from a study of neurological immune-mediated disorders. Study context: Multiple sclerosis patients numbering approximately 35 comprised around 31 relapsing-remitting and 3 secondary progressive patients.

From the 5' RACE reads, TCRdb called clonotypes with MiXCR, one entry per CDR3 protein. The data show approximately 50,000 distinct CDR3 sequences, with less than 6% seen just once and approximately 1.3% held by the top ten. Study-level results: The multiple sclerosis repertoire cluster had no association with any clinical or MRI feature.

This CDR3 contains 18 residues. Germline V lookup: CDR1 KGHDR, CDR2 SFDVKD. J lost 2 bases, V lost 5 bases, and 14 bases had no gene match. This clonotype was seen repeatedly, ten times or more. Its antigen remains unidentified. The origin of this receptor is a woman aged 18-29 years with multiple sclerosis. The sequenced sample consisted of CD4+ T cells from blood. The chain joins TRBV24-1 to TRBJ1-5, with 7 bases matching TRBD1. CDR3 region: CATSGGRQGKMGNQPQHF. The CDR3 nucleotides read TGTGCCACCAGTGGAGGACGACAGGGAAAAATGGGCAATCAGCCCCAGCATTTT.